This T cell receptor beta chain was identified during a study of T cells in Graves' hyperthyroidism and ophthalmopathy (dated by TCRdb to the late 2010s). Study-level background: Peripheral blood was sampled at the time of initial diagnosis, prior to any treatment. The study also compared thyroid tissue and blood T-cell repertoires from five or six Graves' hyperthyroidism patients. After blood sampling, hyperthyroidism patients were treated with methimazole at a starting dose of 30 mg daily, and ophthalmopathy patients were treated with high-dose intravenous methylprednisolone. A discovery cohort of about a hundred patients, 43 with Graves' ophthalmopathy and 55 to 60 with stable Graves' hyperthyroidism, was used to find distinguishing TCR V-J signatures. The 85 to 100 discovery patients were randomly split 7:3 into training and test sets. The paper reports TCR Vbeta CDR3 sequencing of roughly 140 peripheral blood samples: 43 ophthalmopathy, approximately 74 hyperthyroidism and approximately 17 progressor patients. Prospective prediction of ophthalmopathy was tested in an independent validation cohort consisting of 18 to 20 hyperthyroidism patients and 15 or so patients who later progressed to ophthalmopathy. Beyond this particular receptor, the publication reports: Most expanded thyroid clonotypes (frequency above 0.001) were also detected in blood, suggesting blood repertoires may reflect thyroid immune responses. In validation, the model predicted progression to ophthalmopathy with approximately 70% sensitivity and less than 80% specificity, a median of around six months before onset. A model built on a 13 V-J signature distinguished ophthalmopathy from stable hyperthyroidism, reaching over 85% sensitivity and 81.08% specificity in cross-validation and 80%/75% in testing. Sample size was not statistically predetermined, and blinding of investigators to group allocation was not performed.

There are 15 amino acids in the CDR3, from cysteine to phenylalanine inclusive. Of all the DNA, just the CDR3 is kept, 45 bases in frame from base 1. CDR1 SGHRS and CDR2 YFSETQ were looked up in the germline V gene. To note about this clonotype: Its recognized antigen is unknown. This may arise from a read error, as a much more abundant clone is one base away.

TCR beta CDR3 regions were amplified from RNA transcripts. For the first round of RT-PCR on the TCR CDR3, the HTBI primer set was used together with the Qiagen OneStep RT-PCR kit. Libraries were constructed in a second round of multiplex PCR, after which size selection and purification were performed. Libraries were sequenced paired-end with 100 bp reads on an Illumina HiSeq2000. Turning to the authors' computational methods: SOAPnuke was used to process the raw data, removing reads that contained adapters or uncalled bases, had a mean Phred below 15, or lacked an exact match to the constant primer or identifier. COPE v1.2.5 was used to merge the high-quality paired reads, and each unique nucleotide sequence was defined as a clonotype. Clonotypes were aligned to IMGT TRBV, TRBD and TRBJ reference segments using MiTCR v1.1. The analysis included only V-J combinations with a frequency above 0.0001, which together covered around 99% of the repertoires. The TCS score was defined as F50 (clonal expansion) divided by E x V (chaos), with BLOSUM62-based TCRdist calculated between CDR3 peptides within each V-J. Welch's t-statistics and random forest reduced approximately 520 V-J features to 13, which were used in a naive Bayes classifier (R e1071). The raw public reads went through TCRdb reprocessing: fastp at Q25, MiXCR clone calling, in-frame beta chains kept. Merged by CDR3 protein, the rows form single entries marked with the most common genes and DNA. It is TCRdb's table, rather than the study itself, that gives the V and J calls and clone size. The sample records a few hundred thousand distinct CDR3 sequences, about 13% of which are singletons. Jointly, the top ten make up 9.2% of the sample.

A patient counted as having stable Graves' hyperthyroidism if no progression to ophthalmopathy occurred over 18 months of follow-up. Hyperthyroidism patients were newly diagnosed, with disease duration under 2 months, and aged 18 to 65 years. Exclusion was applied to patients with uncontrolled infections, other autoimmune diseases, pregnancy or lactation. Diagnoses were based on clinical symptoms, serum thyroxine and TRAb, thyroid ultrasound and orbital computed tomography. PBMCs were separated from 8 to 10 ml of fresh peripheral blood using Ficoll-Paque density gradient centrifugation. Trizol reagent was used to extract total RNA, and RNA quality was then checked on an Agilent 2100 Bioanalyzer.

The specimen sequenced was blood. This sequence was found in a woman between 18 and 29 years old with Graves' hyperthyroidism. This receptor chain uses TRBV5-1 and TRBJ2-7; matching of 7 bases hints at TRBD2 as the D gene. The nucleotide sequence reads as follows: TGCGCCAGCAACTTGGGCGAGGGGGGGTCCTACGAGCAGTACTTC. It is translated as CASNLGEGGSYEQYF.